This is a list of T cell receptor beta chains from one sample in a study of T cells in Graves' hyperthyroidism and ophthalmopathy. TCRdb reprocessed the multiplex PCR reads with MiXCR, giving one entry per CDR3 protein. Of about 640,000 distinct CDR3 sequences in the sample, more than 14% are singletons; the top ten hold about an eighth. Material for sequencing was blood. These receptors all stem from a woman aged 45 to 65 with Graves' ophthalmopathy. The CDR3 runs from the conserved cysteine through the conserved F or W. Each record gives: CDR3 length, V gene, D gene, J gene, clone size, CDR3 DNA, CDR3 protein. D genes are given only for firm matches. The listing skips clone size in some rows; elsewhere it reads once, few, many or a size class.

11	TRBV6-2/TRBV6-3	TRBD2	TRBJ2-3	.	TGTGCCTGCTCGGGAGGGCATACGCAGTATTTT	CACSGGHTQYF
14	TRBV5-1	.	TRBJ2-5	few	TGCGCCAGCAGCTTGGCAGGGAGGCAAGAGACCCAGTACTTC	CASSLAGRQETQYF
16	TRBV2	TRBD1	TRBJ2-2	many	TGTGCCAGCAGCGACCTGGGACAGGGGATCACCGGGGAGCTGTTTTTT	CASSDLGQGITGELFF
14	TRBV6-6	.	TRBJ2-1	few	TGTGCCAGCAGTTACAACCGGGACTACAATGAGCAGTTCTTC	CASSYNRDYNEQFF
15	TRBV19	.	TRBJ2-1	.	TGTGCCAGTCGACCCTTAGCGCCTACCTACAATGAGCAGTTCTTC	CASRPLAPTYNEQFF
14	TRBV12-3/TRBV12-4	.	TRBJ1-4	many	TGTGCCAGCAGTTTGAACCAGGGTAGTGAAAAACTGTTTTTT	CASSLNQGSEKLFF
17	TRBV6-1	.	TRBJ1-1	many	TGTGCCAGCAGTACCGTGACGCCTAACAGAATGAACACTGAAGCTTTCTTT	CASSTVTPNRMNTEAFF
16	TRBV7-9	TRBD2	TRBJ2-1	.	TGTGCCAGCAGCTTCGTCCCTAGCGGCTCCTACAATGAGCAGTTCTTC	CASSFVPSGSYNEQFF
14	TRBV7-2	.	TRBJ2-7	many	TGTGCCAGCAGCGCCCAACTAGTGGGGTACGAGCAGTACTTC	CASSAQLVGYEQYF
13	TRBV18	.	TRBJ2-5	many	TGTGCCAGCTCACCAGGGATCCAAGAGACCCAGTACTTC	CASSPGIQETQYF
15	TRBV7-7	.	TRBJ2-5	.	TGTGCTAGCAGCTTTAGAATTGGGCCCCAAGAGACCCAGTACTTC	CASSFRIGPQETQYF
14	TRBV9	.	TRBJ2-7	once	TGTGCCAGCAGCGTAGACTGGACAAACTACGAGCAGTACTTC	CASSVDWTNYEQYF
15	TRBV27	.	TRBJ2-5	.	TGTGCCAGCAGTACCCAACTAGCCCACGAAGAGACCCAGTACTTC	CASSTQLAHEETQYF
16	TRBV28	.	TRBJ2-5	.	TGTGCCAGCAGTTACCGTTTTTCAGGGGACCAAGAGACCCAGTACTTC	CASSYRFSGDQETQYF
14	TRBV5-6	TRBD2	TRBJ2-7	few	TGTGCCAGCAGCTCCGGGACTACCTCCTACGAGCAGTACTTC	CASSSGTTSYEQYF
15	TRBV12-3/TRBV12-4	.	TRBJ1-5	few	TGTGCCGGCAGTTTCGGGGCTAATAGCAATCAGCCCCAGCATTTT	CAGSFGANSNQPQHF
16	TRBV6-5	.	TRBJ1-1	many	TGTGCCAGCAGTTACTCGACAGTTAAGGAGGACACTGAAGCTTTCTTT	CASSYSTVKEDTEAFF
18	TRBV2	TRBD2	TRBJ2-6	.	TGTGCCAGCGATCGAGCGGGAGGGCCCTCTGCTGGGGCCAACGTCCTGACTTTC	CASDRAGGPSAGANVLTF
13	TRBV7-9	.	TRBJ2-1	many	TGTGCCAGCAGCTTAGGTCTCCTCAATGAGCAGTTCTTC	CASSLGLLNEQFF
15	TRBV5-1	.	TRBJ2-7	many	TGCGCCAGCAGCTTGACGGCCGAGGGGACCTACGAGCAGTACTTC	CASSLTAEGTYEQYF
13	TRBV19	.	TRBJ2-7	.	TGTGCCAGTAGTATAGAGCTGGGCTACGAGCAGTACTTC	CASSIELGYEQYF
15	TRBV18	TRBD1	TRBJ2-1	many	TGTGCCAGCTCACAACAGGGGCCTTCCTACAATGAGCAGTTCTTC	CASSQQGPSYNEQFF
16	TRBV7-8	TRBD2	TRBJ2-1	.	TGTGCCAGCAGCGGACAACTAGCGGGAGATCACAATGAGCAGTTCTTC	CASSGQLAGDHNEQFF
14	TRBV7-8	.	TRBJ1-2	many	TGTGCCAGCAGCTTAGATACCCAGATCTATGGCTACACCTTC	CASSLDTQIYGYTF
15	TRBV5-1	.	TRBJ1-2	few	TGCGCCAGCAGCTTGGAGGCCGGATCCAGCTATGGCTACACCTTC	CASSLEAGSSYGYTF
16	TRBV3-1	TRBD2	TRBJ2-1	.	TGTGCCAGCAGCTTCAGCGGGATAGGTATTGTAGGTGAGCAGTTCTTC	CASSFSGIGIVGEQFF
14	TRBV28	.	TRBJ2-7	.	TGTGCCAGCAACACCGGGACCGAGACCTACGAGCAGTACTTC	CASNTGTETYEQYF
18	TRBV7-9	.	TRBJ2-2	many	TGTGCCAGCAGCCTACGCGGACAACAGAATCTGAACACCGGGGAGCTGTTTTTT	CASSLRGQQNLNTGELFF
14	TRBV2	.	TRBJ2-2	many	TGTGCCAGCAGAAACAGGGTGGGCACCGGGGAGCTGTTTTTT	CASRNRVGTGELFF
18	TRBV28	TRBD2	TRBJ2-1	.	TGTGCCAGCAGTTTCAGCGGGACTAGCGGGAGTTACTACAATGAGCAGTTCTTC	CASSFSGTSGSYYNEQFF
17	TRBV2	TRBD2	TRBJ2-7	.	TGTGCCAGCAGTGAAGAGGTGGGACTAGCGGCATCCTACGAGCAGTACTTC	CASSEEVGLAASYEQYF
15	TRBV7-2	.	TRBJ2-5	many	TGTGCCAGCAGCTTATTGGGCAGAAGTTTAGAGACCCAGTACTTC	CASSLLGRSLETQYF